This entry concerns a single TCR beta chain. This sample was included in a study of cytotoxic CD8 clonotypes in ibrutinib-treated CLL. Using immunoSEQ multiplex PCR, the repertoire was profiled, and TCRdb retains in-frame clones only, with some absent. There are about 16,000 clones in the sample; approximately 67% occur only once, and 18% lies in the top ten. Germline V gives CDR1 MGHRA, CDR2 YSYEKL. The J segment lost 3 bases and the V segment lost 1 base, leaving 3 bases of the junction unmatched. The CDR3 spans 15 residues. The clonotype was recovered from a human donor with chronic lymphocytic leukemia. Sequencing used PBMCs, obtained before ibrutinib treatment. The chain has TRBV4-1 and TRBJ2-7; 10 nucleotides align to TRBD1. The CDR3 DNA follows: TGCGCCAGCAGCCAAGCGGGACAGGGGATCTACGAGCAGTACTTC. Its translation is CASSQAGQGIYEQYF.